This T cell receptor beta chain was identified in a study of breast tumors, draining lymph nodes, adjacent tissues. Axillary draining lymph nodes of breast cancer patients supplied the node samples. Trimming took 5 bases from V and 1 from J, leaving 13 bases between them. The CDR3 length is 15 residues. Germline V gene data show CDR1 as SGHKS and CDR2 as YYEKEE (reference sequence). In TCRdb, the multiplex PCR reads were re-called with MiXCR into one record per CDR3 protein. The table lists roughly 80,000 distinct CDR3 sequences, approximately 19% of them singletons. Study-wide results and caveats: Data only fit, rather than demonstrated, lymph node origin of most tumor T cells. Tumor repertoires ranked between lymph nodes and nontumor tissue in diversity, with V and J gene preferences.

This clonotype was counted ten times or more. Its target is not known. The clonotype originates from a female donor with breast cancer. Some clones in this sample may be carry-over from other donors' samples. The chain joins TRBV5-5 to TRBJ1-5, with a weak D call TRBD1 (6 bases). Material: axillary lymph node tissue. The CDR3 spells CASSWVQGSNQPQHF. The CDR3 nucleotides are TGTGCCAGCAGTTGGGTACAGGGAAGCAATCAGCCCCAGCATTTT.